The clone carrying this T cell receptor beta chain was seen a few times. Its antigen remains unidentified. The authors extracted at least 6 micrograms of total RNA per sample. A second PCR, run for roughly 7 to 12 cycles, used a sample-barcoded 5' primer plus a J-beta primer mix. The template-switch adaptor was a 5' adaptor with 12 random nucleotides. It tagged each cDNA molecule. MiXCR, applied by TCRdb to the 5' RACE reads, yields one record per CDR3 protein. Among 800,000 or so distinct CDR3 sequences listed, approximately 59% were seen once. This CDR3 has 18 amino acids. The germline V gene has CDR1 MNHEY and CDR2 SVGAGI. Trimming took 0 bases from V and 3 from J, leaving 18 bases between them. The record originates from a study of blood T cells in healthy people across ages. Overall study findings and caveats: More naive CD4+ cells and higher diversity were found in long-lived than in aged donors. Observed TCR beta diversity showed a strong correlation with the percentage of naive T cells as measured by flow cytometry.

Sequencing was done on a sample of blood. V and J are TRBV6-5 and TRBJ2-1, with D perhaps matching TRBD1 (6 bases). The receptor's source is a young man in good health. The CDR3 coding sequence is TGTGCCAGCAGTTACTCGAGTGGGGGCTTCGTCTTCTACAATGAGCAGTTCTTC. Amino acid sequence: CASSYSSGGFVFYNEQFF.